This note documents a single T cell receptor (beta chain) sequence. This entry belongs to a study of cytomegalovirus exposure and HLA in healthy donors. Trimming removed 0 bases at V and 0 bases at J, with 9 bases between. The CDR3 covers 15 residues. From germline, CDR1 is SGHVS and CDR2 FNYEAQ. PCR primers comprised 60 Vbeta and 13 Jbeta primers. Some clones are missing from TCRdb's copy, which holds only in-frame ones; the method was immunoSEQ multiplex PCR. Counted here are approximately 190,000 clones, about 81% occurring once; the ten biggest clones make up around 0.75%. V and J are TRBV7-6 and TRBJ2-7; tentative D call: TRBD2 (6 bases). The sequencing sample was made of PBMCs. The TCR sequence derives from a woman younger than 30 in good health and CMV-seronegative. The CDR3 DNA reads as TGTGCCAGCAGCTTAGCCGGGACTTACTCCTACGAGCAGTACTTC. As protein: CASSLAGTYSYEQYF.